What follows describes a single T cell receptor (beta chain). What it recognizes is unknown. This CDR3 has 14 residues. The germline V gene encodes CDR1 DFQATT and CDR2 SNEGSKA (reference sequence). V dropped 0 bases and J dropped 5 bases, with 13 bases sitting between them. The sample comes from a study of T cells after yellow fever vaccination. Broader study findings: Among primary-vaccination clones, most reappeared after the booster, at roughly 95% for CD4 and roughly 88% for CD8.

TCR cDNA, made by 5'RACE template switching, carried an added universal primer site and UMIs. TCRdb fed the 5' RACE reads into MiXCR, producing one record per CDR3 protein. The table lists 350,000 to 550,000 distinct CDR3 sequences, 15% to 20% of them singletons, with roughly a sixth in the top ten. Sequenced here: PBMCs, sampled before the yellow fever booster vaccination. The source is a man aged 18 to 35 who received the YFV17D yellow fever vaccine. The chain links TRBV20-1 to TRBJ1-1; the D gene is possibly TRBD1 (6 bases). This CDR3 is CSARDPGARTEAFF. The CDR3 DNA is TGCAGTGCTAGAGATCCGGGGGCGAGGACTGAAGCTTTCTTT.